Detailed here is one TCR beta chain. This entry belongs to a study of blood T cell repertoires in COVID-19. At the level of the study: Samples representing acute and convalescent COVID-19 were sourced from the United States, Italy and Spain. Sources were T cells, B-cell-depleted T cells, or PBMCs; the material itself was cDNA or gDNA.

In the authors' methods: For nucleated cells, counts were estimated from reference gene primer amplification. The protocol was immunoSEQ multiplex PCR, while the TCRdb copy is restricted to in-frame clones and leaves out a portion. The V and J calls and the clone size are those of that table, but D and trimming were determined from the DNA. The sample records 140,000 or so clones, over 60% being singletons. Trimming shortened V by 0 bases and J by 5 bases, and 19 bases separated the two germline ends. Germline CDR1 and CDR2: GTSNPN and SVGIG (reference sequence). CDR3 length: 16 amino acids. The receptor was derived from a man between 50 and 59 years old with acute or convalescent COVID-19. This chain links TRBV30 with TRBJ1-2; D perhaps matches TRBD1 (5 bases). Source material: peripheral blood. The CDR3 coding sequence is TGTGCCTGGAGTGTATCAAGGGGAGGGCCTCAGTATGGCTACACCTTC. It specifies CAWSVSRGGPQYGYTF.